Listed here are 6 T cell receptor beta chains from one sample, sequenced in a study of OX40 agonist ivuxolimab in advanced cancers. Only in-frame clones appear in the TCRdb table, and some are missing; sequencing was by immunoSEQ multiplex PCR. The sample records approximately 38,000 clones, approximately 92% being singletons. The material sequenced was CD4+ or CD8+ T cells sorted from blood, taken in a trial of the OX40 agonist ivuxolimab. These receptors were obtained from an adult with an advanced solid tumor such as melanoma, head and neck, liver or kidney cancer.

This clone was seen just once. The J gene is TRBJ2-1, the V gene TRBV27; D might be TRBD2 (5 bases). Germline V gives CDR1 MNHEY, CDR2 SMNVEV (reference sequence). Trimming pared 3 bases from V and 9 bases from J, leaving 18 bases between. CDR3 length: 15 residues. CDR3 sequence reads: CASSFTGLLLGEQFF. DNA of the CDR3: TGTGCCAGCAGTTTCACCGGACTCCTCTTGGGTGAGCAGTTCTTC.

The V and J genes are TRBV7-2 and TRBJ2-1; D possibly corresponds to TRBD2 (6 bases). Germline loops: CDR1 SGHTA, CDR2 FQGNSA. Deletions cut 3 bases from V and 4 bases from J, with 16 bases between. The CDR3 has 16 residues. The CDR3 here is CASSFFFSREYNEQFF. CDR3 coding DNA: TGTGCCAGCAGCTTTTTCTTCTCCCGGGAGTACAATGAGCAGTTCTTC.

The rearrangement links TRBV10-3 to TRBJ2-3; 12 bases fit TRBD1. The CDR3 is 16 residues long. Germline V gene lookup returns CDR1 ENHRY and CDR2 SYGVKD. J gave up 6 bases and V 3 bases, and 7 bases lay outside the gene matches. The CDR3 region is CAISDTRDRGLDTQYF. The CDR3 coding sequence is TGTGCCATCAGTGACACCCGGGACAGGGGGCTGGATACGCAGTATTTT.

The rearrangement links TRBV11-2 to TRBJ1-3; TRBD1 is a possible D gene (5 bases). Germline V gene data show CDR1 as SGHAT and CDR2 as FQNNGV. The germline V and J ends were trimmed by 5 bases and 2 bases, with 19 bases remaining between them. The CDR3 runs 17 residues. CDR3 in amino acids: CASSPFRDPPPGNTIYF. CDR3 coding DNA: TGTGCCAGCAGCCCCTTCAGGGACCCCCCCCCTGGAAACACCATATATTTT.

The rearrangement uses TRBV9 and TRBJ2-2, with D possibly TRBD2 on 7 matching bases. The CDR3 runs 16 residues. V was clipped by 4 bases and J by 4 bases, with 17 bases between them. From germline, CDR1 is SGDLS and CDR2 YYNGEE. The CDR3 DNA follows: TGTGCCAGCAGCCTGGGGGGGCAGGATCGCACCGGGGAGCTGTTTTTT. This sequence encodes CASSLGGQDRTGELFF.

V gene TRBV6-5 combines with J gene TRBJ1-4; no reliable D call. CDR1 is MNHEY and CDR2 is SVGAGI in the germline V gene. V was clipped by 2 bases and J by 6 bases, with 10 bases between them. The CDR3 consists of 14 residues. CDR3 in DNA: TGTGCCAGCAGTTACGGGCAGTTGGATGAAAAACTGTTTTTT. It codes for CASSYGQLDEKLFF.